The next 25 T cell receptor beta chains were all read from a single sample in a study of control samples from healthy donors and cancer patients. The data were produced by immunoSEQ multiplex PCR, yet TCRdb's version contains in-frame clones alone and is incomplete. The repertoire includes 150,000 to 200,000 clones, 75% to 95% of them detected once, and roughly 2% sits in the top ten. Sequencing used blood. These receptor sequences come from a middle-aged woman in good health.

The chain uses TRBV6-5 and TRBJ2-3; D is undetermined. Germline V gives CDR1 MNHEY, CDR2 SVGAGI. Between the trimmed V and J ends, which lost 4 bases and 2 bases, there was a span of 7 bases. The CDR3 consists of 13 residues. This chain's CDR3 is CASSSYITDTQYF. Written as DNA, the CDR3 is TGTGCCAGCAGTTCTTACATCACAGATACGCAGTATTTT.

The rearrangement joins TRBV7-9 to TRBJ2-3; 10 bases fit TRBD2. Losses at the gene ends were 6 bases for V and 2 bases for J; bases not matched to a gene: 2. The CDR3 spans 14 residues. Germline assignment: CDR1 SEHNR and CDR2 FQNEAQ (reference sequence). The CDR3 DNA follows: TGTGCCAGCAGACTAGCGGGGCACACAGATACGCAGTATTTT. Residues: CASRLAGHTDTQYF.

The chain carries TRBV14 and TRBJ1-2; no firm D call. V lost 1 base and J lost 4, with 10 bases in between. Germline CDR1 and CDR2: SGHDN and FVKESK. The CDR3 loop spans 14 amino acids. The CDR3 sequence is CASSQGRGTYGYTF. The CDR3 DNA is TGTGCCAGCAGCCAAGGGCGGGGTACCTATGGCTACACCTTC.

The chain has TRBV6-1 and TRBJ1-5, with unresolved D. Germline CDR1 is MNHNS and CDR2 is SASEGT. V was pared by 2 bases and J by 6 bases, with 14 bases between. This CDR3 comprises 15 residues. For the CDR3, the DNA is TGTGCCAGCAGTGAAATGTGGGTAAAAGGTCAGCCCCAGCATTTT. Its translation: CASSEMWVKGQPQHF.

The genes are TRBV12-3 or TRBV12-4 and TRBJ1-5; D is uncertain. The CDR3 extends over 13 amino acids. V was pared by 2 bases and J by 4 bases, with 6 bases between. CDR3 sequence (DNA): TGTGCCAGCAGTTTAACTGGTAATCAGCCCCAGCATTTT. This codes for CASSLTGNQPQHF.

The V and J genes are TRBV18 and TRBJ2-7; D is unclear. CDR1 and CDR2 (germline): KGHSH, LQKENI. The ends were cut back, 3 bases at V and 1 base at J, with 10 bases in the middle. The length of the CDR3 is 14 residues. CDR3 sequence: CASSPGRQSYEQYF. CDR3 nucleotide sequence: TGTGCCAGCTCACCTGGGCGGCAGTCCTACGAGCAGTACTTC.

The V and J genes are TRBV11-2 and TRBJ1-1; D gene uncertain. The CDR3 loop spans 12 amino acids. The germline V and J ends were trimmed by 3 bases and 0 bases, with 2 bases remaining between them. Germline assignment: CDR1 SGHAT and CDR2 FQNNGV. The CDR3 bases are TGTGCCAGCAGCTTGATGAACACTGAAGCTTTCTTT. Residues: CASSLMNTEAFF.

CDR3 region: CASSAGHEVEAGYTF. CDR3 bases: TGTGCCAGCAGCGCGGGGCACGAGGTCGAGGCTGGCTACACCTTC. The genes are TRBV9 and TRBJ1-2; TRBD1 is a possible D gene (5 bases). In germline, CDR1 is SGDLS, CDR2 YYNGEE. V lost 3 bases to trimming and J lost 7 bases, with 19 bases between them. CDR3 length: 15 residues.

CDR3 nucleotides: TGCGCCAGCAGTTTAATGGGGGCTCACTCTGGAAACACCATATATTTT. It is translated as CASSLMGAHSGNTIYF. The rearrangement links TRBV10-1 to TRBJ1-3; maybe TRBD1 (6 bases). CDR3 length equals 16 residues. V was pared by 5 bases and J by 0 bases, with 14 bases between. Germline V gives CDR1 WNHNN, CDR2 SYGVQD (reference sequence).

The chain couples TRBV6-5 to TRBJ1-2; D gene ambiguous. CDR1 MNHEY and CDR2 SVGAGI come from the germline V gene. The CDR3 runs to 13 residues. Deletions cut 5 bases from V and 3 bases from J, with 10 bases between. Here the CDR3 reads CASSPTHDYGYTF. CDR3 DNA sequence: TGTGCCAGCAGTCCTACTCATGACTATGGCTACACCTTC.

The gene calls are TRBV12-2 and TRBJ2-1. TRBV12-2 is given as a pseudogene. CDR3 length: 18 residues. CDR3 in DNA: TGTGCAAGTCGCTTAGCGATAGTAACGCTAACCGGCCTAAATGAGCAGTTCTTC. It encodes CASRLAIVTLTGLNEQFF.

CDR3 nucleotides: TGTGCCAGCAGCTTGGAGGGACAGATCTACGAGCAGTACTTC. Residues: CASSLEGQIYEQYF. This sequence joins TRBV5-4 and TRBJ2-7, with 7 bases aligning to TRBD1. CDR1 is SGHNT, CDR2 YYREEE, per germline (reference sequence). This CDR3 spans 14 amino acids. After removal of 0 bases from V and 3 bases from J, the junction contained 3 bases not matched to a gene.

The genes are TRBV4-1 and TRBJ2-3, with 8 bases identical to TRBD1. CDR1 is MGHRA, CDR2 YSYEKL, per germline. The CDR3 consists of 16 residues. The V and J ends lost 2 bases and 2 bases, in that order; junction bases with no gene match: 6. The CDR3 sequence is CASSQLTGEFTDTQYF. Here the CDR3 DNA reads TGCGCCAGCAGCCAACTGACAGGGGAATTCACAGATACGCAGTATTTT.

The chain recombines TRBV28 with TRBJ1-2, with D maybe TRBD1 (6 bases). The CDR3 sequence is 16 residues long. V lost 7 bases to trimming and J lost 8 bases, with 26 bases between them. The germline CDR1 and CDR2 sequences are MDHEN and SYDVKM. The CDR3 loop is CASTTLGGGLYSGYTF. CDR3 nucleotides: TGTGCCAGCACAACCCTCGGGGGCGGCTTATACTCAGGCTACACCTTC.

The table lists this clone with a count of one. The chain employs TRBV7-2 and TRBJ2-1; D not certain. Germline V gene sequence: CDR1 SGHTA, CDR2 FQGNSA. V lost 3 bases to trimming and J lost 4 bases, with 1 base between them. This CDR3 has 11 amino acids. This CDR3 is CASSFYNEQFF. In DNA form, the CDR3 reads TGTGCCAGCAGCTTTTACAATGAGCAGTTCTTC.

In this sample, this clone turned up once. The gene calls are TRBV27 and TRBJ2-2, with 7 nucleotides matching TRBD1. CDR3 size: 16 residues. CDR1 and CDR2 (germline): MNHEY, SMNVEV (reference sequence). V was clipped by 5 bases and J by 3 bases; unmatched bases: 9. The CDR3 sequence: CASSHIGTADTGELFF. CDR3 bases: TGTGCCAGCAGTCACATCGGGACAGCAGACACCGGGGAGCTGTTTTTT.

J is TRBJ1-1 and V is TRBV6-5; D is perhaps TRBD1 (5 bases). Germline V gene sequence: CDR1 MNHEY, CDR2 SVGAGI. The CDR3 has 16 residues. Trimming pared 0 bases from V and 8 bases from J, leaving 19 bases between. The CDR3 sequence is CASSYSTGERPLEAFF. The CDR3 bases are TGTGCCAGCAGTTACTCTACGGGGGAACGGCCGCTAGAAGCTTTCTTT.

V is TRBV6-5 and J is TRBJ2-2, with D perhaps TRBD2 (5 bases). CDR1 is MNHEY and CDR2 is SVGAGI in the germline V gene. Trimming removed 5 bases at V and 4 bases at J, with 11 bases between. The CDR3 is 14 residues long. The CDR3, as DNA: TGTGCCAGCAGTAGGAATCGGGGCACCGGGGAGCTGTTTTTT. It yields the protein CASSRNRGTGELFF.

The genes are TRBV19 and TRBJ1-1; possible D gene TRBD1, 6 bases. This CDR3 has 14 amino acids. CDR1 LNHDA and CDR2 SQIVND come from the germline V gene (reference sequence). The V end lost 6 bases, the J end lost 1 base, and 12 bases lay between the germline ends. CDR3 region: CASRFGTRNTEAFF. CDR3 DNA sequence: TGTGCCAGTAGATTCGGGACAAGGAACACTGAAGCTTTCTTT.

The rearrangement links TRBV15 to TRBJ1-4; 9 bases map to TRBD1. The CDR3 is made up of 14 amino acids. Trimming removed 2 bases from V and 6 bases from J; junction bases left unmatched: 1. Germline V gene data show CDR1 as LNHNV and CDR2 as YYDKDF (reference sequence). The DNA for the CDR3 is TGTGCCACCAGCAGAAGACAGGGGGATGAAAAACTGTTTTTT. Amino acid sequence: CATSRRQGDEKLFF.

The V and J genes are TRBV7-9 and TRBJ2-7; D possibly corresponds to TRBD1 (5 bases). V lost 5 bases and J lost 7, with 24 bases in between. The CDR3 is 16 residues long. CDR1 SEHNR and CDR2 FQNEAQ come from the germline V gene (reference sequence). The CDR3 spells CASSRTSAGYRREQYF. DNA of the CDR3: TGTGCCAGCAGCCGAACTTCGGCAGGGTATCGTAGGGAGCAGTACTTC.

The chain joins TRBV2 to TRBJ2-4; D may be TRBD1 (5 bases). Trimming took off 6 bases at V and 7 bases at J, with 16 bases between the two ends. The V gene's germline CDR1 is SNHLY and CDR2 FYNNEI. The CDR3 length is 14 residues. The chain's CDR3 is CASRLRAAGNIQYF. In DNA, the CDR3 is TGTGCCAGCAGGCTCAGGGCGGCCGGGAACATTCAGTACTTC.

This rearrangement joins TRBV9 to TRBJ2-1; 12 positions agree with TRBD2. J gave up 4 bases and V 4 bases, and 9 bases lay outside the gene matches. Germline V gene data show CDR1 as SGDLS and CDR2 as YYNGEE. This CDR3 contains 17 residues. CDR3 in amino acids: CASSTTSGGIGYNEQFF. DNA for the CDR3: TGTGCCAGCAGCACGACTAGCGGGGGTATCGGGTACAATGAGCAGTTCTTC.

V is TRBV19 and J is TRBJ2-7; D uncertain. The CDR3 sequence is 11 residues long. V shed 1 base and J shed 5 bases, with 3 bases lying between them. Germline V gene data show CDR1 as LNHDA and CDR2 as SQIVND (reference sequence). The CDR3 protein is CASSIGHEQYF. For the CDR3, the DNA is TGTGCCAGTAGTATAGGACACGAGCAGTACTTC.

The V and J genes are TRBV18 and TRBJ1-2; 9 nucleotides match TRBD1. CDR3 size: 14 residues. The germline CDR1 and CDR2 sequences are KGHSH and LQKENI. V lost 3 bases to trimming and J lost 7 bases; unmatched junction nucleotides: 6. CDR3 sequence reads: CASSPTGGTSGYTF. CDR3 DNA sequence: TGTGCCAGCTCACCTACAGGGGGCACAAGTGGCTACACCTTC. The variable domain in full, completed from reference TRBV18 and TRBJ1-2, reads NAGVMQNPRHLVRRRGQEARLRCSPMKGHSHVYWYRQLPEEGLKFMVYLQKENIIDESGMPKERFSAEFPKEGPSILRIQQVVRGDSAAYFCASSPTGGTSGYTFGSGTRLTVV.